These T cell receptor beta chains were read from a single sample in a study of cytomegalovirus exposure and HLA in healthy donors. Produced via immunoSEQ multiplex PCR; TCRdb's table is partial and in-frame only. The ten top clones account for roughly 7.3%, within a sample of approximately 42,000 clones. Material: PBMCs. The receptors were gathered from a male donor in good health and CMV-seronegative. Both conserved end residues are part of each CDR3. Fields, in order: D gene, clone size, V gene, J gene, CDR3 protein, CDR3 DNA. The D gene is left open where the match is weak. Only some rows state a clone size, as once, few, many or a class for expanded clones.

TRBD1,NA,TRBV29-1,TRBJ2-7,CSVGTGDGEQYF,TGCAGCGTCGGGACAGGGGACGGCGAGCAGTACTTC
NA,NA,TRBV28,TRBJ2-3,CASRARGPSTDTQYF,TGTGCCAGCAGAGCAAGGGGTCCTAGCACAGATACGCAGTATTTT
TRBD2,NA,TRBV9,TRBJ2-3,CASSPGGGEQGQYF,TGTGCCAGCAGCCCGGGGGGGGGCGAACAAGGGCAGTATTTT
TRBD1,NA,TRBV18,TRBJ2-2,CASSPIGTVLTGELFF,TGTGCCAGCTCACCAATCGGGACAGTCCTCACCGGGGAGCTGTTTTTT
TRBD1,NA,TRBV7-9,TRBJ2-7,CASQDRQGYEQYF,TGTGCCAGCCAGGACCGACAGGGCTACGAGCAGTACTTC
TRBD1,NA,TRBV9,TRBJ1-1,CASSVRAGGTEAFF,TGTGCCAGCAGCGTAAGGGCAGGGGGCACTGAAGCTTTCTTT
NA,NA,TRBV5-1,TRBJ2-3,CASSLESTDTQYF,TGCGCCAGCAGCTTGGAATCTACAGATACGCAGTATTTT
NA,NA,TRBV21-1,TRBJ2-3,CASSTKVAVSTDTQYF,TGTGCCAGCAGCACCAAAGTAGCGGTTAGCACAGATACGCAGTATTTT
NA,NA,TRBV19,TRBJ1-4,CASNDLGEEKLFF,TGTGCCAGTAATGATCTCGGGGAGGAAAAACTGTTTTTT
TRBD2,NA,TRBV27,TRBJ2-7,CASSSGLALTYEQYF,TGTGCCAGCAGTTCAGGACTAGCGTTAACCTACGAGCAGTACTTC
NA,NA,TRBV23-1,TRBJ1-2,CASSQSGGAGYGYTF,TGCGCCAGCAGTCAATCGGGGGGGGCAGGCTATGGCTACACCTTC
TRBD1,NA,TRBV7-2,TRBJ1-2,CASSLPGTAYGYTF,TGTGCCAGCAGCTTGCCGGGGACAGCCTATGGCTACACCTTC
TRBD1,NA,TRBV29-1,TRBJ1-3,CSVLDRASIYF,TGCAGCGTTTTAGACAGGGCCTCCATATATTTT
TRBD2,NA,TRBV19,TRBJ2-7,CASSATGGIYEQYF,TGTGCCAGTAGTGCCACGGGGGGGATCTACGAGCAGTACTTC
TRBD2,NA,TRBV10-3,TRBJ2-7,CAIRPGLGGEQYF,TGTGCCATCAGACCGGGACTAGGGGGCGAGCAGTACTTC
TRBD1,NA,TRBV30,TRBJ2-3,CAWTSGTGISDTQYF,TGTGCCTGGACCTCCGGGACAGGGATTTCAGATACGCAGTATTTT
NA,medium-sized,TRBV19,TRBJ1-1,CASSPFRYGENTEAFF,TGTGCCAGTAGTCCCTTTAGGTACGGGGAGAACACTGAAGCTTTCTTT
NA,NA,TRBV27,TRBJ2-1,CASSPPSIARGTEQFF,TGTGCCAGCAGTCCACCCTCGATAGCTCGGGGAACTGAGCAGTTCTTC
TRBD1,NA,TRBV25-1,TRBJ2-2,CASSVPGQGASGELFF,TGTGCCAGCAGCGTTCCGGGACAGGGGGCATCTGGGGAGCTGTTTTTT
TRBD1,NA,TRBV5-1,TRBJ1-2,CASSSTSTGGLGYTF,TGCGCCAGCAGCTCGACCTCGACAGGGGGCTTGGGCTACACCTTC
NA,NA,TRBV4-2,TRBJ1-2,CASSQDLHQYGYTF,TGTGCCAGCAGCCAAGATCTCCATCAGTATGGCTACACCTTC
TRBD2,NA,TRBV4-1,TRBJ2-4,CASSQGLAGGRGYIQYF,TGCGCCAGCAGCCAGGGACTAGCGGGAGGTAGAGGATACATTCAGTACTTC
NA,NA,TRBV6-1,TRBJ1-6,CASSEASSSYNSPLHF,TGTGCCAGCAGTGAAGCGAGTAGCTCCTATAATTCACCCCTCCACTTT
NA,NA,TRBV4-1,TRBJ2-6,CASSRRRSGANVLTF,TGCGCCAGCAGCCGGAGGCGTTCTGGGGCCAACGTCCTGACTTTC
TRBD1,NA,TRBV29-1,TRBJ1-4,CSVEDLLQGVKLFF,TGCAGCGTTGAAGATCTTTTGCAGGGGGTAAAACTGTTTTTT
NA,NA,TRBV11-2,TRBJ2-7,CASSFLQGKVHEQYF,TGTGCCAGCAGCTTCCTTCAGGGAAAAGTCCACGAGCAGTACTTC
NA,NA,TRBV6-5,TRBJ2-3,CASSSDGGDTQYF,TGTGCCAGCAGTTCTGACGGCGGAGATACGCAGTATTTT
NA,NA,TRBV9,TRBJ2-5,CASSPAGGSETQYF,TGTGCCAGCAGCCCGGCCGGGGGATCAGAGACCCAGTACTTC
TRBD2,NA,TRBV5-1,TRBJ2-1,CASSSPSSGAYNEQFF,TGCGCCAGCAGCTCCCCTAGTAGCGGGGCCTACAATGAGCAGTTCTTC
NA,NA,TRBV4-3,TRBJ1-1,CASSQATGRDTEAFF,TGCGCCAGCAGCCAGGCTACAGGGCGTGACACTGAAGCTTTCTTT
NA,NA,TRBV18,TRBJ1-1,CASSPLGRTEAFF,TGTGCCAGCTCACCCCTAGGGAGGACTGAAGCTTTCTTT
NA,NA,TRBV1,TRBJ1-1,CTSSQTGQGYTEAFF,TGCACCAGCAGCCAAACCGGACAGGGGTACACTGAAGCTTTCTTT
TRBD2,NA,TRBV18,TRBJ2-7,CASSREGRVEQYF,TGTGCCAGCTCACGGGAGGGGAGGGTCGAGCAGTACTTC
TRBD1,NA,TRBV25-1,TRBJ2-3,CASSDGTGIRDTQYF,TGTGCCAGCAGTGATGGGACAGGAATTAGAGATACGCAGTATTTT
NA,NA,TRBV11-2,TRBJ2-1,CASSPSRWNEQFF,TGTGCCAGCAGCCCCTCCCGGTGGAATGAGCAGTTCTTC
NA,NA,TRBV29-1,TRBJ1-1,CSVAKNTEAFF,TGCAGCGTTGCAAAAAACACTGAAGCTTTCTTT
NA,NA,TRBV5-6,TRBJ1-1,CASSFGFDSEAFF,TGTGCCAGCAGCTTCGGGTTCGACTCTGAAGCTTTCTTT
NA,NA,TRBV15,TRBJ1-1,CATSRKGMNTEAFF,TGTGCCACCAGCAGAAAGGGGATGAACACTGAAGCTTTCTTT
NA,NA,TRBV5-1,TRBJ2-3,CASSLGQLTDTQYF,TGCGCCAGCAGCTTGGGACAGCTCACAGATACGCAGTATTTT
TRBD1,NA,TRBV27,TRBJ2-7,CASTGRDRDRGYEQYF,TGTGCCAGCACCGGGAGGGACCGGGACAGGGGTTACGAGCAGTACTTC
NA,NA,TRBV4-3,TRBJ2-2,CASSQEGAGGELFF,TGCGCCAGCAGCCAAGAGGGGGCAGGCGGGGAGCTGTTTTTT
NA,NA,TRBV29-1,TRBJ2-7,CSVLGQRYEQYF,TGCAGCGTTCTTGGACAGCGCTACGAGCAGTACTTC
NA,NA,TRBV7-9,TRBJ2-1,CASSEVVVRRPTNEQFF,TGTGCCAGCAGCGAGGTAGTAGTTCGCCGCCCCACCAATGAGCAGTTCTTC
TRBD1,NA,TRBV9,TRBJ2-1,CASSVTGGEQFF,TGTGCCAGCAGCGTAACAGGGGGTGAGCAGTTCTTC
TRBD2,NA,TRBV30,TRBJ2-1,CAWSVRGLAAVDNEQFF,TGTGCCTGGAGTGTACGTGGGCTAGCGGCGGTCGACAATGAGCAGTTCTTC
NA,NA,TRBV11-3,TRBJ2-2,CASSGLTGELFF,TGTGCCAGCAGCGGACTTACCGGGGAGCTGTTTTTT
TRBD1,NA,TRBV6-1,TRBJ2-1,CASSGGQGGYNEQFF,TGTGCCAGCAGTGGCGGACAGGGGGGATACAATGAGCAGTTCTTC
NA,NA,TRBV7-8,TRBJ1-5,CASSWSPNQPQHF,TGTGCCAGCAGCTGGAGTCCCAATCAGCCCCAGCATTTT
NA,NA,TRBV11-3,TRBJ2-3,CASSLAGEAADTQYF,TGTGCCAGCAGCTTAGCGGGAGAAGCCGCAGATACGCAGTATTTT
NA,NA,TRBV14,TRBJ2-5,CASSLEETQYF,TGTGCCAGCAGCCTAGAAGAGACCCAGTACTTC
NA,NA,TRBV30,TRBJ2-2,CAWRDGLIPGELFF,TGTGCCTGGAGGGACGGACTTATCCCCGGGGAGCTGTTTTTT
NA,NA,TRBV6-5,TRBJ2-1,CASSYSRGLANEQFF,TGTGCCAGCAGTTACTCGAGAGGCCTAGCCAATGAGCAGTTCTTC
NA,NA,TRBV11-2,TRBJ1-1,CASSRFGQGQTEAFF,TGTGCCAGCAGCCGATTCGGACAAGGACAGACTGAAGCTTTCTTT
TRBD2,NA,TRBV4-3,TRBJ2-1,CASSLGLANNEQFF,TGCGCCAGCAGCCTTGGACTAGCGAACAATGAGCAGTTCTTC
NA,NA,TRBV6-4,TRBJ2-3,CASSGTSNHADTQYF,TGTGCCAGCAGTGGGACATCCAATCACGCAGATACGCAGTATTTT
NA,NA,TRBV15,TRBJ1-1,CATSRAALGAEAFF,TGTGCCACCAGCAGAGCGGCCTTAGGGGCTGAAGCTTTCTTT
TRBD1,NA,TRBV5-4,TRBJ1-1,CASREDRANTEAFF,TGTGCCAGCAGGGAAGACAGGGCGAACACTGAAGCTTTCTTT
TRBD2,NA,TRBV4-1,TRBJ2-1,CASSLSGLAGGMDEQFF,TGCGCCAGCAGCCTTTCCGGACTAGCGGGAGGGATGGATGAGCAGTTCTTC
TRBD2,NA,TRBV14,TRBJ2-7,CASSEGTSGKHEQYF,TGTGCCAGCAGCGAAGGGACTAGCGGGAAACACGAGCAGTACTTC
NA,NA,TRBV19,TRBJ1-1,CASSKGANTEAFF,TGTGCCAGTAGTAAAGGGGCGAACACTGAAGCTTTCTTT